The 31 T cell receptor beta chains given below trace back to one sample, sequenced in a study of T-cell memory formation after mild COVID-19. TCRdb recomputed calls from the 5' RACE reads with MiXCR, one row per CDR3 protein. Of more than 25,000 distinct CDR3 sequences in the sample, about 7.4% were seen once. What was sequenced was PBMCs or a T cell subset sorted from them (not recorded which). These receptors all come from an adult woman who had mild COVID-19 (a few samples of this study predate the infection). Cell type and time point are not known.

The J gene is TRBJ2-1, the V gene TRBV7-9; the D gene is possibly TRBD2 (6 bases). Looked up from germline, CDR1 is SEHNR and CDR2 is FQNEAQ (reference sequence). The V end lost 6 bases, the J end lost 5 bases, and 17 bases lay between the germline ends. The CDR3 runs 15 residues. CDR3 region: CASSSVTTGDNEQFF. For the CDR3, the DNA is TGTGCCAGCAGTTCAGTTACAACGGGAGACAATGAGCAGTTCTTC.

At least ten counts were recorded for this clonotype. V and J are TRBV18 and TRBJ2-1, with 9 bases matching TRBD2. The CDR3 totals 15 residues. Germline V gene sequence: CDR1 KGHSH, CDR2 LQKENI. The trim removed 5 bases at V and 7 bases at J, leaving 9 bases unmatched. CDR3 loop: CASSATTSGGNEQFF. In nucleotides, the CDR3 is TGTGCCAGCTCAGCAACGACTAGCGGTGGGAATGAGCAGTTCTTC.

This clonotype was found many times. The chain joins TRBV5-1 to TRBJ2-3; 13 positions agree with TRBD2. The CDR3 contains 16 residues. Germline CDR1 and CDR2: SGHRS and YFSETQ. V was clipped by 0 bases and J by 3 bases; unmatched bases: 1. This CDR3 is CASSLGTSGGTDTQYF. The CDR3 coding sequence is TGCGCCAGCAGCTTGGGGACTAGCGGGGGAACAGATACGCAGTATTTT.

This clonotype has at least ten counts. The genes are TRBV20-1 and TRBJ2-1; 8 nucleotides match TRBD2. This CDR3 is 17 amino acids long. Germline assignment: CDR1 DFQATT and CDR2 SNEGSKA (reference sequence). V shed 0 bases and J 4 bases; nucleotides not matched to a gene: 11. The CDR3 DNA follows: TGCAGTGCTAGAGATATCCCCCGAGTAGCGGGGTACAATGAGCAGTTCTTC. It yields the protein CSARDIPRVAGYNEQFF.

In its sample, this clonotype was seen many times. The chain recombines TRBV12-3 or TRBV12-4 with TRBJ1-2; tentative D call: TRBD1 (6 bases). Trimming shortened V by 3 bases and J by 10 bases, and 9 bases separated the two germline ends. The CDR3 contains 11 residues. The CDR3 reads CASSLGGYYTF. CDR3 nucleotide sequence: TGTGCCAGCAGTTTGGGGGGCTACTACACCTTC.

This clonotype appeared many times. The V gene is TRBV18, the J gene TRBJ2-4; D might be TRBD2 (6 bases). This CDR3 has 16 residues. V lost 3 bases to trimming and J lost 2 bases, with 14 bases between them. CDR1 is KGHSH, CDR2 LQKENI, per germline. CDR3 residues: CASSPATGGTKNIQYF. In DNA form, the CDR3 reads TGTGCCAGCTCACCTGCAACCGGGGGAACCAAAAACATTCAGTACTTC.

The chain uses TRBV21-1 and TRBJ2-1; the table gives TRBD2 as D, unverified against the DNA. TRBV21-1 is deemed a pseudogene. The CDR3 sequence is 18 residues long. CDR3 bases: TGTGCCAGCAGTCCGGGACTAGCGGGAGTAGGGGCATACAATGAGCAGTTCTTC. Its protein product is CASSPGLAGVGAYNEQFF.

This clonotype was detected many times. The rearrangement uses TRBV7-8 and TRBJ1-4; no clear D. The ends were cut back, 5 bases at V and 7 bases at J, with 14 bases in the middle. Germline assignment: CDR1 SGHVS and CDR2 FQNEAQ. The CDR3 has 14 residues. CDR3 DNA: TGTGCCAGCAGCGGCGAGTGGTTATTTGAAAAACTGTTTTTT. Its protein is CASSGEWLFEKLFF. The full variable domain, its missing parts supplied by reference TRBV7-8 and TRBJ1-4, is GAGVSQSPRYKVAKRGQDVALRCDPISGHVSLFWYQQALGQGPEFLTYFQNEAQLDKSGLPSDRFFAERPEGSVSTLKIQRTQQEDSAVYLCASSGEWLFEKLFFGSGTQLSVL.

This clonotype was found many times. The chain carries TRBV3-1 and TRBJ2-4; D call uncertain. The V gene's germline CDR1 is LGHDT and CDR2 YNNKEL (reference sequence). Trimming removed 7 bases at V and 0 bases at J, with 22 bases between. The CDR3 covers 18 residues. The CDR3 nucleotides read TGTGCCAGCACCCCCCTCAAGAGGCCCCTTCCAGCCAAAAACATTCAGTACTTC. This codes for CASTPLKRPLPAKNIQYF.

This clonotype was found many times. The V and J genes are TRBV12-3 or TRBV12-4 and TRBJ1-1; 7 bases line up with TRBD1. The CDR3 is 16 amino acids. J lost 1 base, V lost 3 bases, and 8 bases had no gene match. CDR3 sequence (DNA): TGTGCCAGCAGTTTGCCCCAGGGACAGAAGAACACTGAAGCTTTCTTT. This translates into CASSLPQGQKNTEAFF.

This clonotype is deemed medium-sized. The chain combines TRBV4-1 with TRBJ2-7; D unresolved. The V and J ends lost 3 bases and 2 bases respectively, with 2 bases between them. CDR1 and CDR2 from the germline V gene are MGHRA and YSYEKL. This CDR3 comprises 11 residues. The CDR3 bases are TGCGCCAGCAGCCAGGCCTACGAGCAGTACTTC. This sequence encodes CASSQAYEQYF.

The sample holds many counts of this clonotype. The chain is built from TRBV24-1 and TRBJ2-7, with 13 bases aligning to TRBD2. The germline CDR1 and CDR2 sequences are KGHDR and SFDVKD. This CDR3 has 17 amino acids. V gave up 2 bases and J gave up 6 bases; unmatched junction bases: 9. The CDR3 here is CATSDSSGLAGVGEQYF. The CDR3 DNA is TGTGCCACCAGTGATTCCTCCGGACTAGCGGGAGTGGGCGAGCAGTACTTC.

This clonotype occurred many times. The V and J genes are TRBV3-1 and TRBJ2-3, with 12 bases identical to TRBD2. J lost 2 bases, V lost 3 bases, and 6 bases had no gene match. The germline CDR1 and CDR2 sequences are LGHDT and YNNKEL (reference sequence). CDR3 length equals 17 residues. CDR3 amino acids: CASSHRLAGDSTDTQYF. The CDR3 nucleotides are TGTGCCAGCAGCCACCGACTAGCGGGGGATTCCACAGATACGCAGTATTTT.

This clonotype was recorded many times. The rearrangement links TRBV5-4 to TRBJ1-2; D may be TRBD1 (6 bases). Per the germline V gene, CDR1 is SGHNT and CDR2 is YYREEE (reference sequence). Trimming cost V 4 bases and J 2 bases, with 15 bases left between them. The CDR3 extends over 15 amino acids. CDR3 bases: TGTGCCAGCAGCCGGCCAGGGGCGCAGAACTATGGCTACACCTTC. Translated: CASSRPGAQNYGYTF.

Details on this clonotype: A much larger clone differs from this one at a single base, so this may be a read error. The DNA is omitted, as the CDR3 cannot be located on it reliably, and the CDR3 follows TCRdb's listing. The CDR3 is CASSDVGTGNTGELIF. The V gene is TRBV12-3 or TRBV12-4, the J gene TRBJ2-2; the DNA was not used to check the table's D call, TRBD1. The CDR3 has 16 residues if both end residues are counted.

This clonotype was seen at least ten times. The CDR3 DNA reads TGTGCCAGCAGCCCGGGGAGGGCGGATGAGCAGTTCTTC. This encodes CASSPGRADEQFF. The chain combines TRBV12-3 or TRBV12-4 with TRBJ2-1; 7 bases agree with TRBD2. CDR3 length: 13 amino acids. J lost 8 bases, V lost 6 bases, and 7 bases had no gene match.

This clonotype was observed at least ten times. The chain couples TRBV18 to TRBJ2-3; D not resolved. Germline CDR1 KGHSH, CDR2 LQKENI. The V end was cut by 0 bases, the J end by 0 bases, with 10 bases between. This CDR3 has 16 amino acids. The chain's CDR3 is CASSPPSPQSTDTQYF. CDR3 DNA: TGTGCCAGCTCACCACCGTCGCCTCAAAGCACAGATACGCAGTATTTT.

This clonotype occurred many times. The chain recombines TRBV6-5 with TRBJ1-1, with D tentatively TRBD1 (6 bases). The V gene's germline CDR1 is MNHEY and CDR2 SVGAGI. The CDR3 is 11 residues long. V was pared by 7 bases and J by 11 bases, with 14 bases between. The CDR3 sequence: CASKKGVEAFF. Here the CDR3 DNA reads TGTGCCAGCAAAAAGGGGGTTGAGGCTTTCTTT.

The chain couples TRBV6-1 to TRBJ2-7; 9 nucleotides match TRBD1. The CDR3 consists of 14 residues. CDR1 and CDR2 (germline): MNHNS, SASEGT. V was clipped by 6 bases and J by 12 bases; unmatched bases: 15. The DNA of the CDR3 is TGTGCCAGCAGCGATAACCAGCCAGGACAGGGGCCGTACTTC. Its protein is CASSDNQPGQGPYF.

V and J are TRBV18 and TRBJ2-7; D is undetermined. V lost 0 bases and J lost 2, with 5 bases in between. The CDR3 consists of 13 residues. From germline, CDR1 is KGHSH and CDR2 LQKENI. CDR3 sequence (DNA): TGTGCCAGCTCACCACCGGTTACCTACGAGCAGTACTTC. The encoded protein is CASSPPVTYEQYF.

This clonotype came up many times. The genes are TRBV5-1 and TRBJ2-4, with unresolved D. Germline lookup yields CDR1 SGHRS and CDR2 YFSETQ. The CDR3 is 14 residues long. Trimming removed 0 bases from V and 8 bases from J, with 12 bases in between. The CDR3 spells CASSLDLMKDIQYF. DNA for the CDR3: TGCGCCAGCAGCTTGGATCTTATGAAAGACATTCAGTACTTC.

This clonotype was counted only a few times. In DNA form, the CDR3 reads TGTGCCACCAGCAGGGGAGGTATTGGGTACCACGAGCAGTACTTC. It translates to CATSRGGIGYHEQYF. The V gene is TRBV15, the J gene TRBJ2-7, with D perhaps matching TRBD2 (6 bases). Trimming took 3 bases from V and 5 from J, leaving 17 bases between them. Germline CDR1 is LNHNV and CDR2 is YYDKDF (reference sequence). This CDR3 comprises 15 residues.

This clonotype was observed many times. This chain connects TRBV6-5 to TRBJ1-2, with D possibly matching TRBD1 (6 bases). V lost 4 bases, J lost 4 bases, and 13 bases lay in between. The CDR3 spans 14 residues. Germline V gene sequence: CDR1 MNHEY, CDR2 SVGAGI. CDR3 region: CASSSRDTVYGYTF. CDR3 DNA sequence: TGTGCCAGCAGTTCCCGGGACACGGTCTATGGCTACACCTTC.

Ten or more counts support this clonotype. The V gene is TRBV6-5, the J gene TRBJ2-7, with 9 bases lining up with TRBD2. The V and J ends lost 6 bases and 3 bases, in that order; junction bases with no gene match: 0. Germline-derived CDR1 and CDR2 are MNHEY and SVGAGI. The CDR3 loop spans 12 amino acids. CDR3 amino acids: CASRRGGYEQYF. DNA for the CDR3: TGTGCCAGCAGGCGGGGGGGCTACGAGCAGTACTTC.

This rearrangement joins TRBV6-1 to TRBJ2-2, with D perhaps matching TRBD1 or TRBD2 (6 bases each). The germline V gene has CDR1 MNHNS and CDR2 SASEGT. The CDR3 contains 16 residues. Trimming took off 5 bases at V and 2 bases at J, with 15 bases between the two ends. The CDR3 loop reads CASSLWGAINTGELFF. DNA of the CDR3: TGTGCCAGCAGTCTATGGGGGGCGATCAACACCGGGGAGCTGTTTTTT.

By sample share, this clonotype is medium-sized (0.01 to 0.1%). The chain has TRBV7-2 and TRBJ2-3; D gene ambiguous. Germline-derived CDR1 and CDR2 are SGHTA and FQGNSA. V was shortened by 7 bases and J by 0 bases, with 14 bases between the two germline ends. The CDR3 loop spans 15 amino acids. DNA of the CDR3: TGTGCCAGCATCCCCCTGTGGCCTAGCACAGATACGCAGTATTTT. The encoded protein is CASIPLWPSTDTQYF.

This clonotype showed up many times. The chain carries TRBV20-1 and TRBJ2-3, with a weak D call TRBD2 (5 bases). CDR1 is DFQATT and CDR2 is SNEGSKA in the germline V gene (reference sequence). Trimming removed 3 bases at V and 5 bases at J, with 12 bases between. The CDR3 runs 13 residues. CDR3 nucleotides: TGCAGTGCTAGTGGGGTGAGGGAAGATACGCAGTATTTT. This codes for CSASGVREDTQYF.

This clonotype was found many times. This chain links TRBV7-2 with TRBJ1-2; 12 bases line up with TRBD1. This CDR3 spans 13 amino acids. Trimming removed 5 bases from V and 6 bases from J; junction bases left unmatched: 1. The germline CDR1 and CDR2 sequences are SGHTA and FQGNSA. CDR3 sequence reads: CASSRDRGHGYTF. Here the CDR3 DNA reads TGTGCCAGCAGCCGGGACAGGGGGCATGGCTACACCTTC. The full variable domain, rest sourced from reference TRBV7-2 and TRBJ1-2, is GAGVSQSPSNKVTEKGKDVELRCDPISGHTALYWYRQSLGQGLEFLIYFQGNSAPDKSGLPSDRFSAERTGGSVSTLTIQRTQQEDSAVYLCASSRDRGHGYTFGSGTRLTVV.

The table lists this clonotype with many counts. The V gene is TRBV12-3 or TRBV12-4, the J gene TRBJ1-3; 10 nucleotides line up with TRBD1. Germline trimming cut 6 bases from V and 2 bases from J; bases unmatched to any gene: 4. The CDR3 has 15 amino acids. CDR3 sequence: CASSLGQGTGNTIYF. The CDR3 DNA reads TGTGCCAGCAGCTTGGGACAGGGGACTGGAAACACCATATATTTT.

This clonotype has a count of ten or more. The chain has TRBV4-1 and TRBJ1-3, with 7 bases identical to TRBD1. There are 14 residues in the CDR3. CDR1 MGHRA and CDR2 YSYEKL come from the germline V gene. V gave up 1 base and J gave up 7 bases; unmatched junction bases: 4. The CDR3 sequence: CASSQADRDNTIYF. Written as DNA, the CDR3 is TGCGCCAGCAGCCAAGCCGACAGGGACAACACCATATATTTT.

This clonotype has at least ten counts. The rearrangement uses TRBV12-3 or TRBV12-4 and TRBJ1-1; no firm D call. Trimming cost V 4 bases and J 5 bases, with 14 bases left between them. The CDR3 runs 14 residues. CDR3 DNA: TGTGCCAGCAGTTCGGGTCCCGGGCGGACTGAAGCTTTCTTT. Protein product: CASSSGPGRTEAFF.